This TCR beta chain was recovered during a study of human T cells and chemical hapten exposure (dated by TCRdb to about 2021). At the level of the whole study: For sensitization, 2% DPC in acetone was applied to a roughly 2 cm by roughly 2 cm area of upper inner arm skin. Alopecia areata with under or over 50% scalp involvement, alopecia totalis and alopecia universalis were represented in the patient cohort, which was mostly female. Blood for TCR sequencing was provided by twenty-nine alopecia patients at one to four time points (pre-sensitization, 2, 6 and 24 weeks). Throughout the study period of 20 to 30 weeks, patients also received therapeutic DPC doses to the scalp every week. Patch testing was performed on the upper back with Finn chambers containing 0.01% DPC, and the patch tests were scored after 6 days according to International Contact Dermatitis Research Group standards. The libraries were sequenced as a pool, and the TCR yield per sample differed mostly because of small variations in library volumes within the pool. In alopecia patients, the study followed how the peripheral blood TCR repertoire changed in vivo over primary and secondary sensitization to diphenylcyclopropenone (DPC), a hapten. Blood samples were taken from patients before sensitization (week 0) and then at 2, 6 and about 24 weeks after DPC sensitization. Here is what the overall study found, with its caveats: Because all patients had alopecia, a presumed autoimmune disease, the immune response of the patients might differ from that of healthy individuals. After repeated subsampling, the strength of the expansion versus patch-test correlation and the threshold at which it became significant changed. DPC sensitization did not change how many TCRs were above 1 in 1000 frequency, and no evidence was found of alterations in global repertoire structure. Patch test score was positively correlated with the number of PT1 expanded TCRs, with significance at thresholds 8, 16 and 32 but not at 4. Compared with pre-sensitization or healthy control sets, expanded TCRs formed significantly more large CDR3 similarity clusters, which is consistent with antigen-driven responses.

This specimen's time point label, interpreted: patch test 1, 2 weeks after DPC sensitization. The treatment or condition label here, explained by the study, means: therapeutic diphenylcyclopropenone sensitization with weekly scalp DPC. At every patch-test visit, the blood draw took place before the patch test was put on. Patients were eligible if aged 18 to 70, diagnosed with alopecia and judged suitable for DPC therapy, and pregnant patients were excluded. Unfractionated whole blood was collected in Tempus Blood RNA tubes, and total RNA was extracted from that blood. About this clonotype itself: Its antigen is currently not known. Nothing much larger sits one base from this clone, and base qualities are not available.

Library creation used RACE. The sequencing machine was a NextSeq 500. During library preparation, unique molecular identifiers were attached to individual cDNA molecules so that TCRs could be counted in a quantitative, reproducible way. Each blood RNA sample was used to sequence both TCR alpha and TCR beta chains. The published analysis was carried out like this. The median number of TCRs per sample was roughly 98,000, ranging from 23,224 to 690,600. V, J and CDR3 annotation of the TCR reads was performed with the Decombinator software suite. For PS versus PT1 abundance plots, all samples were subsampled to the same number of TCRs (28,000). Expanded TCRs were defined as absent before sensitization and observed at least eight times at the 2-week time point. Using fastp at Q25 and MiXCR, TCRdb reprocessed the public reads and kept productive beta chains. Identical CDR3 protein sequences are pooled into one entry, listed with their most common genes and DNA. TCRdb's processing, not the study's, gives the V and J calls here. In this sample the table shows just under 350,000 distinct CDR3 sequences, approximately 6.3% of which occur a single time. The ten largest clones take up approximately 8.9% of the sample.

Between the V and J ends, shortened by 7 bases and 4 bases respectively, the junction contains 8 bases. The cysteine opens and the phenylalanine closes a CDR3 of 13 amino acids. The retained sequence is limited to the CDR3, 39 bases, with the frame set at the first base. Reading the germline V gene (reference sequence) gives CDR1 SEHNR and CDR2 FQNEAQ. The origin of this receptor is a woman under 30 with alopecia areata. Some clones in this sample may be carry-over from other donors' samples. The chain couples TRBV7-9 to TRBJ1-6; a weak D assignment points to TRBD1 (6 bases agree). This specimen consisted of whole blood, obtained in connection with sensitization to the hapten diphenylcyclopropenone (DPC). The DNA is TGTGCCAGCACTGGACAGTATAATTCACCCCTCCACTTT. This sequence encodes CASTGQYNSPLHF.